This TCR beta chain derives from a study of T-cell memory formation after mild COVID-19. General study points: Memory sampled before infection contained some responding clones, suggesting cross-reactive memory joined. Clones which contracted sat mainly in CM and EM if CD4+, and in EMRA if CD8+. Day 15 to 85 contracting clones showed balanced CD4/CD8; later expanders leaned CD4+.

With regard to this clonotype: The antigen remains undetermined.

The authors produced TCR alpha and TCR beta cDNA libraries with sample barcodes and UMIs by 5'RACE using constant-segment primers. Using its own MiXCR run on the 5' RACE reads, TCRdb lists one record per CDR3 protein. Altogether about 400,000 distinct CDR3 sequences are present, approximately 15% being singletons, with the ten largest covering 22%. Germline lookup yields CDR1 MNHEY and CDR2 SVGEGT. This CDR3 comprises 14 residues. Trimming left V 5 bases short and J 3 bases short, with 13 bases between. The genes are TRBV6-2 or TRBV6-3 and TRBJ1-2; D is possibly TRBD1 (6 bases). This TCR was sampled from a man aged 18 to 35 who had mild COVID-19 (a few samples of this study predate the infection). Cell type and time point are not known. The sample comprised PBMCs or a T cell subset sorted from them (not recorded which). The CDR3 reads CASSRLQGHYGYTF. CDR3 bases: TGTGCCAGCAGTCGACTACAGGGCCACTATGGCTACACCTTC.